These 24 T cell receptor beta chains originate from one sample sequenced in a study of blood T cells in healthy people across ages. Together with a sample-barcoded 5' primer, a J-beta primer mix was included in a second PCR lasting about 7 to 12 cycles. TCRdb reanalysed the 5' RACE reads using MiXCR and keeps one entry per CDR3 protein. The sample holds around 800,000 distinct CDR3 sequences; under 30% are singletons and the top ten take approximately 2.9%. These data were also filed under a second study, of T cells of mothers and their children.

Material for sequencing was blood. These receptors came from a boy aged 5-17 years in good health.

The chain recombines TRBV20-1 with TRBJ2-1; D is unresolved. Per germline, CDR1 DFQATT and CDR2 SNEGSKA (reference sequence). Trimming took 5 bases from V and 8 from J, leaving 10 bases between them. CDR3 length: 11 residues. The CDR3 DNA reads TGCAGTGCTCCGTTACAGTATGAGCAGTTCTTC. Amino acid sequence: CSAPLQYEQFF.

The chain recombines TRBV6-6 with TRBJ1-4; tentative D call: TRBD1 (6 bases). CDR1 and CDR2 (germline): MNHNY, SVGAGI (reference sequence). V lost 7 bases, J lost 8 bases, and 23 bases lay in between. CDR3 length: 16 residues. CDR3 region: CASTPQLPGTPEKLFF. CDR3 nucleotide sequence: TGTGCCAGCACCCCCCAGCTTCCCGGGACACCAGAAAAACTGTTTTTT.

J is TRBJ1-6 and V is TRBV5-4, with a possible D match to TRBD1 (5 bases). Germline V gives CDR1 SGHNT, CDR2 YYREEE (reference sequence). The length of the CDR3 is 16 residues. Deletions cut 3 bases from V and 8 bases from J, with 18 bases between. The CDR3 sequence is CASSSPGTGFDSPLHF. The CDR3 DNA reads as TGTGCCAGCAGCTCTCCCGGGACGGGGTTCGATTCACCCCTCCACTTT. Full variable domain (missing parts from reference TRBV5-4 and TRBJ1-6): ETGVTQSPTHLIKTRGQQVTLRCSSQSGHNTVSWYQQALGQGPQFIFQYYREEENGRGNFPPRFSGLQFPNYSSELNVNALELDDSALYLCASSSPGTGFDSPLHFGNGTRLTVT.

J is TRBJ2-3 and V is TRBV3-1; D is uncertain. The CDR3 extends over 14 amino acids. The V gene's germline CDR1 is LGHDT and CDR2 YNNKEL (reference sequence). Trimming took 0 bases from V and 7 from J, leaving 11 bases between them. For the CDR3, the DNA is TGTGCCAGCAGCCAAGACTCTTCGCTGCATACGCAGTATTTT. Its protein product is CASSQDSSLHTQYF.

This sequence joins TRBV24-1 and TRBJ2-5; D may be TRBD2 (6 bases). CDR3 length: 15 residues. Looked up from germline, CDR1 is KGHDR and CDR2 is SFDVKD. V was trimmed by 4 bases and J by 0 bases, leaving 11 bases between them. This CDR3 reads CATSDLSGNQETQYF. CDR3 nucleotides: TGTGCCACCAGTGACCTTAGCGGAAACCAAGAGACCCAGTACTTC.

In this sample, this clonotype turned up a few times. The CDR3 protein is CASTRRGYGYTF. CDR3 DNA sequence: TGTGCCAGCACGCGAAGGGGCTATGGCTACACCTTC. The chain is built from TRBV3-1 and TRBJ1-2; a possible D gene is TRBD1 (5 bases). Germline lookup yields CDR1 LGHDT and CDR2 YNNKEL (reference sequence). Trimming left V 7 bases short and J 4 bases short, with 10 bases between. The CDR3 runs 12 residues.

The chain combines TRBV20-1 with TRBJ2-1, with 9 nucleotides matching TRBD2. The germline V gene encodes CDR1 DFQATT and CDR2 SNEGSKA (reference sequence). The CDR3 runs to 13 residues. With 7 bases clipped from V and 5 bases from J, the junction kept 6 bases outside the gene matches. This CDR3 is CSVPAGGHNEQFF. The CDR3 DNA follows: TGCAGTGTCCCAGCGGGGGGCCACAATGAGCAGTTCTTC.

The rearrangement joins TRBV6-1 to TRBJ2-2, with D perhaps matching TRBD1 or TRBD2 (5 bases each). Between the trimmed V and J ends, which lost 3 bases and 6 bases, there was a span of 8 bases. Looked up from germline, CDR1 is MNHNS and CDR2 is SASEGT. This CDR3 is built from 13 residues. CDR3 sequence: CASSDRDAGELFF. CDR3 DNA sequence: TGTGCCAGCAGTGACAGGGACGCCGGGGAGCTGTTTTTT.

This clonotype was seen a handful of times. The genes are TRBV7-3 and TRBJ2-1; TRBD2 agrees at 9 bases. The germline V gene encodes CDR1 SGHTA and CDR2 FQGTGA. The CDR3 is made up of 16 amino acids. Losses at the gene ends were 0 bases for V and 6 bases for J; bases not matched to a gene: 6. The CDR3 is CASSLTRAGGVNEQFF. The DNA of the CDR3 is TGTGCCAGCAGCTTAACCCGAGCGGGGGGCGTCAATGAGCAGTTCTTC.

There are a few counts of this clonotype. This sequence joins TRBV12-5 and TRBJ2-2; possibly TRBD2 for D (5 bases). This CDR3 spans 15 amino acids. The V end was cut by 7 bases, the J end by 0 bases, with 12 bases between. The germline V gene has CDR1 LGHNT and CDR2 FRNRAP. CDR3 in DNA: TGTGCTAGTGCCATCGGGGTTGCGAACACCGGGGAGCTGTTTTTT. Its translation is CASAIGVANTGELFF. The variable domain in full, with the rest retrieved from reference TRBV12-5 and TRBJ2-2, is DARVTQTPRHKVTEMGQEVTMRCQPILGHNTVFWYRQTMMQGLELLAYFRNRAPLDDSGMPKDRFSAEMPDATLATLKIQPSEPRDSAVYFCASAIGVANTGELFFGEGSRLTVL.

A word on this clonotype: The junction shows a germline mismatch at one end, possibly a read error. The chain links TRBV5-1 to TRBJ2-5; 14 bases map to TRBD2. The CDR3 spans 19 residues. CDR1 is SGHRS and CDR2 is YFSETQ in the germline V gene. DNA for the CDR3: TGCGCCAGCGGCTTGGCTCGCGGGACTAGCGGGGGATCTCAAGAGACCCAGTACTTC. It translates to CASGLARGTSGGSQETQYF.

The sample holds many counts of this clonotype. The chain recombines TRBV27 with TRBJ2-3; perhaps TRBD2 as D (6 bases). The CDR3 spans 16 residues. Trimming cost V 4 bases and J 2 bases, with 16 bases left between them. The V gene's germline CDR1 is MNHEY and CDR2 SMNVEV (reference sequence). In nucleotides, the CDR3 is TGTGCCAGCAGTTCCCTAACGGGGGTCTCCACAGATACGCAGTATTTT. Translation: CASSSLTGVSTDTQYF.

The V and J genes are TRBV29-1 and TRBJ2-3, with D possibly matching TRBD2 (5 bases). The CDR3 is made up of 14 amino acids. The V gene's germline CDR1 is SQVTM and CDR2 ANQGSEA. Trimming shortened V by 4 bases and J by 0 bases, and 11 bases separated the two germline ends. Here the CDR3 reads CSVGAAGSTDTQYF. CDR3 in DNA: TGCAGCGTTGGAGCGGCAGGTAGCACAGATACGCAGTATTTT.

At least ten counts were recorded for this clonotype. The rearrangement uses TRBV5-1 and TRBJ2-1; D perhaps matches TRBD2 (5 bases). The ends were cut back, 0 bases at V and 8 bases at J, with 12 bases in the middle. This CDR3 spans 14 amino acids. The V gene's germline CDR1 is SGHRS and CDR2 YFSETQ. The CDR3 spells CASSLASKTDEQFF. In nucleotides, the CDR3 is TGCGCCAGCAGCTTGGCTAGCAAGACGGATGAGCAGTTCTTC. The entire variable domain, with the rest obtained from reference TRBV5-1 and TRBJ2-1, is as follows: KAGVTQTPRYLIKTRGQQVTLSCSPISGHRSVSWYQQTPGQGLQFLFEYFSETQRNKGNFPGRFSGRQFSNSRSEMNVSTLELGDSALYLCASSLASKTDEQFFGPGTRLTVL.

The rearrangement uses TRBV18 and TRBJ2-7; TRBD1 or TRBD2 may be the D gene (5 bases each). V lost 3 bases, J lost 1 base, and 13 bases lay in between. Germline V gene lookup returns CDR1 KGHSH and CDR2 LQKENI. This CDR3 has 15 amino acids. The CDR3 coding sequence is TGTGCCAGCTCACCCCAGGGTACGGGATCCTACGAGCAGTACTTC. Its protein product is CASSPQGTGSYEQYF. The complete variable domain, with remaining parts taken from reference TRBV18 and TRBJ2-7, reads NAGVMQNPRHLVRRRGQEARLRCSPMKGHSHVYWYRQLPEEGLKFMVYLQKENIIDESGMPKERFSAEFPKEGPSILRIQQVVRGDSAAYFCASSPQGTGSYEQYFGPGTRLTVT.

This clonotype was counted a single time. One end of the junction is discordant with germline, which a read error may explain. This sequence joins TRBV4-3 and TRBJ2-7; the D gene is possibly TRBD1 (6 bases). The germline gives CDR1 LGHNA, CDR2 YSLEER. This CDR3 region has 15 residues. The CDR3 region has the DNA TGCGCCGGCAGCCAAACAGGGTTGGGTTCGGACGAGCAGTACTTC. This gives the protein CAGSQTGLGSDEQYF.

The chain links TRBV20-1 to TRBJ1-2; a weak D match, TRBD1 (6 bases). The CDR3 sequence is 14 residues long. In germline, CDR1 is DFQATT, CDR2 SNEGSKA (reference sequence). Deletions cut 6 bases from V and 5 bases from J, with 19 bases between. In nucleotides, the CDR3 is TGCAGTGCAAATGGACACGGGACACTTTATGGCTACACCTTC. Its translation is CSANGHGTLYGYTF.

The chain joins TRBV2 to TRBJ2-5; 8 nucleotides agree with TRBD2. The CDR3 is 16 amino acids. With V trimmed by 7 bases and J by 3 bases, 13 bases remained unmatched. The V gene's germline CDR1 is SNHLY and CDR2 FYNNEI. The CDR3 DNA is TGTGCCAGCACTCTCCCGGGGGGGGATTCCGAAGAGACCCAGTACTTC. As protein: CASTLPGGDSEETQYF.

The genes are TRBV6-5 and TRBJ2-1; 9 bases map to TRBD2. With V trimmed by 0 bases and J by 8 bases, 14 bases remained unmatched. The CDR3 is 18 amino acids. Looked up from germline, CDR1 is MNHEY and CDR2 is SVGAGI. The CDR3 bases are TGTGCCAGCAGTTACTCGAGTCCAGCGGGGGGCCAGCACCATGAGCAGTTCTTC. Its protein is CASSYSSPAGGQHHEQFF.

This clonotype was seen only a few times. This chain joins TRBV10-3 and TRBJ2-3; possible D gene TRBD2, 5 bases. V lost 6 bases to trimming and J lost 2 bases, with 9 bases between them. This CDR3 comprises 13 residues. Germline V gene lookup returns CDR1 ENHRY and CDR2 SYGVKD. The CDR3 reads CAIRPGDTDTQYF. CDR3 in DNA: TGTGCCATCAGGCCCGGGGACACAGATACGCAGTATTTT.

This clonotype showed up just a few times. The V and J genes are TRBV7-2 and TRBJ2-5; D is unclear. Germline assignment: CDR1 SGHTA and CDR2 FQGNSA. The V and J ends lost 5 bases and 5 bases respectively, with 18 bases between them. The CDR3 totals 15 residues. The CDR3 here is CASSPWVTSGETQYF. The CDR3 DNA follows: TGTGCCAGCAGCCCTTGGGTGACCTCCGGGGAGACCCAGTACTTC.

This clonotype showed up just once. The rearrangement joins TRBV12-3 or TRBV12-4 to TRBJ2-5; D is tentatively TRBD1 or TRBD2 (5 bases each). The DNA end favors TRBJ2-1, so the J call may be wrong. CDR3 length: 17 amino acids. For the CDR3, the DNA is TGTGCCAGCAGTAGGCTAGCCGGGACCATCTCCTACAATGAGCAGTTCTTC. It translates to CASSRLAGTISYNEQFF.

The gene calls are TRBV20-1 and TRBJ2-2, with TRBD2 matching over 10 bases. The CDR3 is 16 residues long. Germline trimming cut 0 bases from V and 2 bases from J; bases unmatched to any gene: 3. Germline V CDR1 and CDR2: DFQATT, SNEGSKA (reference sequence). CDR3 DNA: TGCAGTGCTAGAGACTCTAGCGGGAGTAACACCGGGGAGCTGTTTTTT. Translating it yields CSARDSSGSNTGELFF.

The gene calls are TRBV20-1 and TRBJ2-5; 7 bases line up with TRBD2. Germline V gene data show CDR1 as DFQATT and CDR2 as SNEGSKA (reference sequence). Trimming took 6 bases from V and 5 from J; bases not matched to a gene: 12. This CDR3 comprises 14 residues. The CDR3 is CSARGTARTETQYF. Here the CDR3 DNA reads TGCAGTGCGCGGGGGACCGCCCGTACGGAGACCCAGTACTTC.